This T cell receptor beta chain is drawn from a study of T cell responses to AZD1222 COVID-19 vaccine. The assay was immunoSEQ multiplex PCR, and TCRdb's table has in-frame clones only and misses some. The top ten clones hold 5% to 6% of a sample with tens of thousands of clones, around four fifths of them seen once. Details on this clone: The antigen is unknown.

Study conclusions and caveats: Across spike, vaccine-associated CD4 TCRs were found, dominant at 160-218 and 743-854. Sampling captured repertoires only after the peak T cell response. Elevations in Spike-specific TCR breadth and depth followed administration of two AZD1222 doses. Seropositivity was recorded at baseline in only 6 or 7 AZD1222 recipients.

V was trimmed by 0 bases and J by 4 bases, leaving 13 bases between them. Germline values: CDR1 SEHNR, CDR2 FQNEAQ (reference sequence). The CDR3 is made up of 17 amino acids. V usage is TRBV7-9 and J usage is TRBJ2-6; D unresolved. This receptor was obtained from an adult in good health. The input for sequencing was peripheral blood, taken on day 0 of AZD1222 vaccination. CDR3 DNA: TGTGCCAGCAGCTTAGCGAAGGTGGTCGCCGGGGCCAACGTCCTGACTTTC. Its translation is CASSLAKVVAGANVLTF. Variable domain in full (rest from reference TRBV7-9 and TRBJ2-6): DTGVSQNPRHKITKRGQNVTFRCDPISEHNRLYWYRQTLGQGPEFLTYFQNEAQLEKSRLLSDRFSAERPKGSFSTLEIQRTEQGDSAMYLCASSLAKVVAGANVLTFGAGSRLTVL.